The 27 T cell receptor beta chains given below trace back to one sample, sequenced in a study of CD8 T cells in ankylosing spondylitis. From the 5' RACE reads, TCRdb called clonotypes with MiXCR, one entry per CDR3 protein. The sample yields approximately 150,000 distinct CDR3 sequences, around a tenth seen once. Material for sequencing was blood, either unsorted or a sorted T cell fraction (not recorded which). The source of these receptors is a female donor with ankylosing spondylitis or in good health (not recorded which).

This clonotype was seen only a few times. The genes are TRBV5-5 and TRBJ2-6; TRBD2 is a possible D gene (6 bases). Germline CDR1 and CDR2: SGHKS and YYEKEE (reference sequence). The V and J ends lost 4 bases and 1 base respectively, with 15 bases between them. The CDR3 spans 17 residues. CDR3 sequence: CASSPGRGWSGANVLTF. The CDR3 DNA is TGTGCCAGCAGCCCCGGTCGGGGGTGGTCTGGGGCCAACGTCCTGACTTTC.

There are a few counts of this clonotype. The V and J genes are TRBV11-1 and TRBJ1-6, with a tentative D call TRBD1 (6 bases). Trimming left V 1 base short and J 11 bases short, with 15 bases between. This CDR3 is built from 15 residues. Germline V lookup: CDR1 SGHAT, CDR2 FQDESV (reference sequence). The CDR3 sequence is CASSLEHGGQTPLHF. The CDR3 DNA reads as TGTGCCAGCAGCTTAGAGCATGGGGGCCAGACACCCCTCCACTTT.

This clonotype turned up a few times. V is TRBV7-8 and J is TRBJ2-7; D is possibly TRBD2 (7 bases). The V gene's germline CDR1 is SGHVS and CDR2 FQNEAQ. The CDR3 is made up of 19 amino acids. With 1 base removed from V and 6 bases from J, the gap between germline ends came to 28 bases. CDR3 sequence reads: CASSLVGGPVLGGRCEQYF. Written as DNA, the CDR3 is TGTGCCAGCAGCTTAGTCGGGGGCCCCGTCTTGGGAGGGCGATGCGAGCAGTACTTC. Together with reference TRBV7-8 and TRBJ2-7, the CDR3 gives the full variable domain: GAGVSQSPRYKVAKRGQDVALRCDPISGHVSLFWYQQALGQGPEFLTYFQNEAQLDKSGLPSDRFFAERPEGSVSTLKIQRTQQEDSAVYLCASSLVGGPVLGGRCEQYFGPGTRLTVT.

CDR3 protein: CSVEILGNYGYTF. CDR3 coding DNA: TGCAGCGTTGAGATCCTCGGGAACTATGGCTACACCTTC. This sequence joins TRBV29-1 and TRBJ1-2; D ambiguous. V lost 3 bases, J lost 2 bases, and 10 bases lay in between. This CDR3 comprises 13 residues. Germline values: CDR1 SQVTM, CDR2 ANQGSEA.

This rearrangement joins TRBV7-6 to TRBJ2-7, with 13 bases aligning to TRBD2. There are 16 residues in the CDR3. Per germline, CDR1 SGHVS and CDR2 FNYEAQ. V trimming: 5 bases; J trimming: 5 bases; junction bases outside the gene matches: 9. The DNA of the CDR3 is TGTGCCAGCAGCATTCTTGGACTAGCGGGAGTTAACGAGCAGTACTTC. This sequence encodes CASSILGLAGVNEQYF.

This clonotype was recorded at least ten times. The chain combines TRBV25-1 with TRBJ2-1; D is undetermined. CDR1 MGHDK and CDR2 SYGVNS come from the germline V gene. V dropped 2 bases and J dropped 3 bases, with 8 bases sitting between them. The CDR3 runs 14 residues. CDR3 nucleotides: TGTGCCAGCAGTGAACAGGAGTACTACAATGAGCAGTTCTTC. Amino acids: CASSEQEYYNEQFF.

Comments on this clonotype: Germline is not matched at one junction end, which may reflect a read error. The V gene is TRBV5-6, the J gene TRBJ2-7, with a possible D match to TRBD1 (7 bases). CDR1 and CDR2 from the germline V gene are SGHDT and YYEEEE. There are 14 residues in the CDR3. This CDR3 reads CASSVDRDSFEQYF. CDR3 DNA sequence: TGTGCCAGCAGCGTCGACAGGGACTCCTTCGAGCAGTACTTC.

This chain uses TRBV5-5 with TRBJ2-1; the D is unclear. Germline V lookup: CDR1 SGHKS, CDR2 YYEKEE (reference sequence). The CDR3 loop spans 12 amino acids. V shed 0 bases and J shed 7 bases, with 5 bases lying between them. The CDR3 region has the DNA TGTGCCAGCAGCTTGGATTGGAATGAGCAGTTCTTC. It encodes CASSLDWNEQFF.

This clonotype was observed a handful of times. The gene calls are TRBV5-6 and TRBJ1-2; D might be TRBD1 (5 bases). In germline, CDR1 is SGHDT, CDR2 YYEEEE. CDR3 length: 13 amino acids. V was cut by 3 bases and J by 2 bases, with 8 bases left in between. For the CDR3, the DNA is TGTGCCAGCAGCTCGGGGCCCAACTATGGCTACACCTTC. This sequence encodes CASSSGPNYGYTF.

This clonotype was detected only a few times. The CDR3 DNA sequence: TGTGCCAGCAGCTTGTCGATGGGACTAGCGGCCTACGAGCAGTACTTC. Translated: CASSLSMGLAAYEQYF. V usage is TRBV7-9 and J usage is TRBJ2-7; TRBD2 matches at 11 bases. The CDR3 extends over 16 amino acids. The ends lost 3 bases at V and 2 bases at J; junction bases unmatched: 6. CDR1 and CDR2 (germline): SEHNR, FQNEAQ (reference sequence).

This clonotype was observed many times. The genes are TRBV4-1 and TRBJ2-1, with 13 bases fitting TRBD2. The V and J ends lost 2 bases and 9 bases, in that order; junction bases with no gene match: 22. Germline CDR1 MGHRA, CDR2 YSYEKL. This CDR3 is built from 21 residues. CDR3 nucleotide sequence: TGCGCCAGCAGCCAAAGTACCCCGGGACTAGCGGGATATCCCCTAGGTGGTGAGCAGTTCTTC. Translated: CASSQSTPGLAGYPLGGEQFF.

V usage is TRBV6-5 and J usage is TRBJ2-7; D is undetermined. The length of the CDR3 is 14 residues. Germline CDR1 MNHEY, CDR2 SVGAGI. V was pared by 2 bases and J by 2 bases, with 10 bases between. For the CDR3, the DNA is TGTGCCAGCAGTTACCGGCAGACCACCTACGAGCAGTACTTC. It specifies CASSYRQTTYEQYF.

The chain has TRBV3-1 and TRBJ1-3; no clear D gene. The CDR3 consists of 18 residues. CDR1 and CDR2 from the germline V gene are LGHDT and YNNKEL (reference sequence). V was shortened by 1 base and J by 0 bases, with 16 bases between the two germline ends. CDR3 sequence: CASSQVAALTRSGNTIYF. CDR3 DNA: TGTGCCAGCAGCCAAGTGGCAGCGCTGACCCGCTCTGGAAACACCATATATTTT.

This chain links TRBV20-1 with TRBJ2-7; TRBD2 is a possible D gene (6 bases). Deletions cut 0 bases from V and 4 bases from J, with 16 bases between. This CDR3 spans 15 amino acids. Germline V gene lookup returns CDR1 DFQATT and CDR2 SNEGSKA (reference sequence). CDR3 residues: CSARDGYSGRYEQYF. CDR3 DNA: TGCAGTGCTAGAGATGGGTATAGCGGCAGATACGAGCAGTACTTC.

In this sample, this clonotype turned up many times. V and J are TRBV6-5 and TRBJ1-2; 12 bases are a match to TRBD1. There are 16 residues in the CDR3. V shed 2 bases, J shed 8 bases, and the junction held 9 bases outside the gene matches. Looked up from germline, CDR1 is MNHEY and CDR2 is SVGAGI. CDR3 loop: CASSYTSGTGGEGYTF. DNA of the CDR3: TGTGCCAGCAGTTACACGTCCGGGACAGGGGGCGAGGGCTACACCTTC.

This clonotype has at least ten counts. This sequence joins TRBV29-1 and TRBJ2-7; 7 positions agree with TRBD1. V was clipped by 7 bases and J by 0 bases; unmatched bases: 6. CDR1 is SQVTM, CDR2 ANQGSEA, per germline. The CDR3 extends over 13 amino acids. For the CDR3, the DNA is TGCAGCGCTCGGGACAGTACCTCCTACGAGCAGTACTTC. Translating gives CSARDSTSYEQYF.

This clonotype was counted many times. The J gene is TRBJ2-7, the V gene TRBV9, with 8 bases identical to TRBD2. Germline-derived CDR1 and CDR2 are SGDLS and YYNGEE. CDR3 length equals 15 residues. After removal of 7 bases from V and 6 bases from J, the junction contained 15 bases not matched to a gene. The CDR3 coding sequence is TGTGCCAGCCCCCAGGCCCAGCGGGAGATTACCGAGCAGTACTTC. Protein sequence: CASPQAQREITEQYF.

The gene calls are TRBV4-1 and TRBJ2-7, with D possibly called TRBD1 or TRBD2 (5 bases each). Trimming took off 4 bases at V and 2 bases at J, with 15 bases between the two ends. The CDR3 is 15 residues long. Germline CDR1 MGHRA, CDR2 YSYEKL. In DNA, the CDR3 is TGCGCCAGCAGCCCCCCAGGGAGCCGGCCCTACGAGCAGTACTTC. This sequence encodes CASSPPGSRPYEQYF.

This clonotype was detected many times. The chain is built from TRBV29-1 and TRBJ1-2, with D possibly matching TRBD1 (5 bases). This CDR3 is 12 amino acids long. Germline CDR1 is SQVTM and CDR2 is ANQGSEA. The V and J ends lost 3 bases and 3 bases respectively, with 8 bases between them. The CDR3 nucleotides read TGCAGCGTTGACCGGGACGACTATGGCTACACCTTC. It yields the protein CSVDRDDYGYTF.

The chain links TRBV23-1 to TRBJ2-5, with D perhaps given as TRBD1 or TRBD2 (5 bases each). TRBV23-1 is placed among ORFs of uncertain function. Trimming pared 7 bases from V and 5 bases from J, leaving 11 bases between. The CDR3 is 12 amino acids. For the CDR3, the DNA is TGCGCCAGCACGGGGCGAGGGGAGACCCAGTACTTC. Its translation is CASTGRGETQYF.

This clonotype has more than one count but fewer than ten. V gene TRBV27 combines with J gene TRBJ1-2; TRBD1 agrees at 8 bases. Looked up from germline, CDR1 is MNHEY and CDR2 is SMNVEV (reference sequence). This CDR3 contains 15 residues. J was trimmed by 8 bases and V by 2 bases; bases with no gene match: 10. The CDR3 DNA reads as TGTGCCAGCAGTTTAGGACAGGGACTTACAGGGGGCTACACCTTC. It specifies CASSLGQGLTGGYTF.

This clonotype appeared a few times. The chain carries TRBV15 and TRBJ2-5; 10 bases fit TRBD1. J was trimmed by 7 bases and V by 5 bases; bases with no gene match: 10. Germline CDR1 and CDR2: LNHNV and YYDKDF (reference sequence). This CDR3 spans 15 amino acids. The CDR3 here is CATSGKDRGSGTQYF. DNA for the CDR3: TGTGCCACCAGCGGGAAGGACAGGGGGTCCGGGACCCAGTACTTC.

This clonotype showed up just a few times. V usage is TRBV29-1 and J usage is TRBJ2-7; 8 bases align to TRBD1. This CDR3 region has 12 residues. After removal of 7 bases from V and 5 bases from J, the junction contained 7 bases not matched to a gene. CDR1 is SQVTM and CDR2 is ANQGSEA in the germline V gene. The CDR3 DNA is TGCAGCGCCAGTATACAGGGGGACGAGCAGTACTTC. Its protein product is CSASIQGDEQYF.

This clonotype was picked up a small number of times. This chain links TRBV2 with TRBJ2-7; either TRBD1 or TRBD2 may supply D (5 bases each). Germline V gene sequence: CDR1 SNHLY, CDR2 FYNNEI. The CDR3 extends over 12 amino acids. CDR3 nucleotide sequence: TGTGCGCCGGGACGGAGCTCCTACGAGCAGTACTTC. Translating it yields CAPGRSSYEQYF.

This clonotype has a count of ten or more. This chain joins TRBV3-1 and TRBJ2-5; weak D call: TRBD1 (5 bases). V dropped 5 bases and J dropped 3 bases, with 10 bases sitting between them. The length of the CDR3 is 13 residues. The germline gives CDR1 LGHDT, CDR2 YNNKEL (reference sequence). The CDR3 DNA follows: TGTGCCAGCAGCGATGACAGAGAAGAGACCCAGTACTTC. Translating it yields CASSDDREETQYF.

This clonotype was detected ten times or more. This sequence joins TRBV15 and TRBJ2-7, with D possibly TRBD2 on 5 matching bases. The germline V gene has CDR1 LNHNV and CDR2 YYDKDF (reference sequence). V lost 5 bases to trimming and J lost 1 base, with 21 bases between them. The CDR3 extends over 17 amino acids. The CDR3 sequence is CATSFGPPQRTSYEQYF. The CDR3 bases are TGTGCCACCAGCTTCGGACCCCCACAGCGGACGTCCTACGAGCAGTACTTC.

This clonotype was observed a handful of times. The genes are TRBV6-6 and TRBJ2-1, with D unresolved. The V and J ends lost 6 bases and 5 bases respectively, with 8 bases between them. The CDR3 extends over 12 amino acids. The germline V gene has CDR1 MNHNY and CDR2 SVGAGI (reference sequence). The CDR3 loop is CASRWINNEQFF. The CDR3 bases are TGTGCCAGCAGGTGGATCAACAATGAGCAGTTCTTC.